This passage covers 31 T cell receptor beta chains from one sample sequenced in a study of graft-versus-host responses after intestinal transplantation. Antigen specificity for these receptors is unknown. Libraries were prepared by immunoSEQ multiplex PCR; TCRdb keeps only in-frame clonotypes and omits some of them. The table has fewer than 110,000 clones, 80% to 95% seen once. This specimen was unstimulated CD8+ T cells sorted from spleen or lymph node cells, taken before intestinal transplant. The source is a human donor who received an intestinal transplant.

The chain employs TRBV5-1 and TRBJ1-2; TRBD1 aligns across 8 bases. The CDR3 totals 16 residues. Trimming at V came to 4 bases and at J to 0 bases, leaving 8 bases not matched to a gene. Looked up from germline, CDR1 is SGHRS and CDR2 is YFSETQ. The DNA of the CDR3 is TGCGCCAGCAGCCTACGCCGGGACAGGCCTAACTATGGCTACACCTTC. This gives the protein CASSLRRDRPNYGYTF.

The rearrangement joins TRBV6-5 to TRBJ1-1, with D tentatively TRBD1 (5 bases). Germline V lookup: CDR1 MNHEY, CDR2 SVGAGI. Between the trimmed V and J ends, which lost 6 bases and 6 bases, there was a span of 8 bases. The CDR3 loop spans 11 amino acids. The CDR3 coding sequence is TGTGCCAGCAGCGGGGGTGCTGAAGCTTTCTTT. Its translation is CASSGGAEAFF.

On this clone itself: Germline is not matched at one junction end, which may reflect a read error. The chain recombines TRBV28 with TRBJ2-7; D could derive from TRBD1 or TRBD2 (5 bases each). Germline V gene sequence: CDR1 MDHEN, CDR2 SYDVKM. The length of the CDR3 is 15 residues. The CDR3 reads CASSFRDAGSYKQYF. CDR3 nucleotide sequence: TGTGCCAGCAGTTTTCGGGACGCCGGCTCCTACAAGCAGTACTTC. Filled out from reference TRBV28 and TRBJ2-7, the complete variable domain reads DVKVTQSSRYLVKRTGEKVFLECVQDMDHENMFWYRQDPGLGLRLIYFSYDVKMKEKGDIPEGYSVSREKKERFSLILESASTNQTSMYLCASSFRDAGSYKQYFGPGTRLTVT.

This chain connects TRBV7-9 to TRBJ2-1; 10 bases line up with TRBD1. CDR3 length: 16 amino acids. V dropped 5 bases and J dropped 3; count of bases not matched to a gene: 7. CDR1 is SEHNR, CDR2 FQNEAQ, per germline (reference sequence). In nucleotides, the CDR3 is TGTGCCAGCAGCGCGCTCCGGGACAGGGGCTACAATGAGCAGTTCTTC. It codes for CASSALRDRGYNEQFF.

This CDR3 reads CASSIAVGPTGTGDSYNSPLHF. The CDR3 nucleotides are TGTGCCAGTAGTATCGCTGTGGGCCCGACCGGGACAGGGGATTCCTATAATTCACCCCTCCACTTT. This sequence joins TRBV19 and TRBJ1-6, with 10 bases aligning to TRBD1. CDR1 and CDR2 (germline): LNHDA, SQIVND (reference sequence). The CDR3 spans 22 residues. V lost 3 bases, J lost 1 base, and 18 bases stayed unmatched.

The CDR3, as DNA: TGTGCCAGTAGTATTCGTGGACCGAGCTCTGGAAACACCATATATTTT. Its translation is CASSIRGPSSGNTIYF. This chain connects TRBV19 to TRBJ1-3; D ambiguous. With 3 bases removed from V and 0 bases from J, the gap between germline ends came to 12 bases. Germline V gene sequence: CDR1 LNHDA, CDR2 SQIVND (reference sequence). The CDR3 runs 16 residues.

A remark on this clone: Other DNA sequences within the sample encode an identical CDR3. The rearrangement uses TRBV7-6 and TRBJ2-1; 9 bases are a match to TRBD2. The CDR3 loop spans 15 amino acids. The germline gives CDR1 SGHVS, CDR2 FNYEAQ. Trimming at V came to 1 base and at J to 6 bases, leaving 4 bases not matched to a gene. In DNA, the CDR3 is TGTGCCAGCAGCTTAGAGGCGGGGGGGCCCAATGAGCAGTTCTTC. It specifies CASSLEAGGPNEQFF.

This chain uses TRBV12-5 with TRBJ2-7, with a tentative D call TRBD1 (6 bases). The germline V gene has CDR1 LGHNT and CDR2 FRNRAP. The CDR3 runs to 14 residues. Trimming cost V 0 bases and J 3 bases, with 9 bases left between them. CDR3 nucleotide sequence: TGTGCTAGTGGTTTGGTAGAGGACAGCTACGAGCAGTACTTC. Translated: CASGLVEDSYEQYF.

The V and J genes are TRBV29-1 and TRBJ2-5; weak D call: TRBD2 (6 bases). The V gene's germline CDR1 is SQVTM and CDR2 ANQGSEA. The CDR3 has 15 amino acids. V was cut by 3 bases and J by 5 bases, with 19 bases left in between. The CDR3 protein is CSVDLRAGRTETQYF. For the CDR3, the DNA is TGCAGCGTTGACCTCCGGGCGGGGAGGACTGAGACCCAGTACTTC.

This chain links TRBV29-1 with TRBJ2-7; D gene unclear. The CDR3 runs to 13 residues. Per germline, CDR1 SQVTM and CDR2 ANQGSEA. V was pared by 4 bases and J by 0 bases, with 10 bases between. Written as DNA, the CDR3 is TGCAGCGTTGTGGGCAGGAGCTCCTACGAGCAGTACTTC. Its translation is CSVVGRSSYEQYF.

The chain employs TRBV7-9 and TRBJ2-7; the match to TRBD1 covers 7 bases. V was clipped by 4 bases and J by 0 bases; unmatched bases: 6. Germline V gene data show CDR1 as SEHNR and CDR2 as FQNEAQ (reference sequence). The CDR3 has 15 residues. As DNA, the CDR3 is TGTGCCAGCAGCTCCGACAGGGCCATCTCCTACGAGCAGTACTTC. Translation: CASSSDRAISYEQYF. The full variable domain, with the rest looked up from reference TRBV7-9 and TRBJ2-7, is DTGVSQNPRHKITKRGQNVTFRCDPISEHNRLYWYRQTLGQGPEFLTYFQNEAQLEKSRLLSDRFSAERPKGSFSTLEIQRTEQGDSAMYLCASSSDRAISYEQYFGPGTRLTVT.

The V gene is TRBV11-3, the J gene TRBJ1-1, with D possibly TRBD1 on 6 matching bases. The CDR3 is 14 residues long. Germline CDR1 SGHNT, CDR2 YENEEA. V was clipped by 2 bases and J by 3 bases, with 10 bases between them. CDR3 sequence (DNA): TGTGCCAGCAGCTTACCGGGACACTACACTGAAGCTTTCTTT. It yields the protein CASSLPGHYTEAFF.

This chain's CDR3 is CASSRTDGSTYNEQFF. The CDR3 DNA reads as TGCGCCAGCAGCCGGACCGACGGGTCGACCTACAATGAGCAGTTCTTC. The chain links TRBV4-1 to TRBJ2-1; D remains ambiguous. Germline values: CDR1 MGHRA, CDR2 YSYEKL. V lost 4 bases and J 2 bases, leaving 15 bases between the germline ends. The CDR3 covers 16 residues.

This sequence joins TRBV6-6 and TRBJ1-2, with 10 bases that match TRBD1. V shed 2 bases, J shed 5 bases, and the junction held 5 bases outside the gene matches. The CDR3 runs to 15 residues. Germline CDR1 and CDR2: MNHNY and SVGAGI (reference sequence). The CDR3 DNA is TGTGCCAGCAGTTACCGGGACAGGGGTGAATATGGCTACACCTTC. It codes for CASSYRDRGEYGYTF.

This chain joins TRBV9 and TRBJ1-2; D possibly corresponds to TRBD1 (5 bases). The CDR3 runs to 15 residues. V was cut by 0 bases and J by 8 bases, with 17 bases left in between. Germline loops: CDR1 SGDLS, CDR2 YYNGEE. This chain's CDR3 is CASSVARAGLEGYTF. The CDR3 nucleotides are TGTGCCAGCAGCGTAGCCAGGGCAGGGCTGGAGGGCTACACCTTC.

The rearrangement links TRBV29-1 to TRBJ2-2, with TRBD2 matching over 11 bases. The ends lost 3 bases at V and 7 bases at J; junction bases unmatched: 4. Per the germline V gene, CDR1 is SQVTM and CDR2 is ANQGSEA. The CDR3 is 14 amino acids. The CDR3 bases are TGCAGCGTTGACCTAGCGGGGGGTCGCGGGGAGCTGTTTTTT. Translation gives CSVDLAGGRGELFF.

The chain has TRBV11-2 and TRBJ1-2; 9 nucleotides match TRBD1. This CDR3 has 13 amino acids. CDR1 and CDR2 (germline): SGHAT, FQNNGV. After removal of 0 bases from V and 7 bases from J, the junction contained 0 bases not matched to a gene. CDR3 nucleotides: TGTGCCAGCAGCTTAGAGACAGGGGGTGGCTACACCTTC. Amino acid sequence: CASSLETGGGYTF. Filled out from reference TRBV11-2 and TRBJ1-2, the complete variable domain reads EAGVAQSPRYKIIEKRQSVAFWCNPISGHATLYWYQQILGQGPKLLIQFQNNGVVDDSQLPKDRFSAERLKGVDSTLKIQPAKLEDSAVYLCASSLETGGGYTFGSGTRLTVV.

The chain is built from TRBV6-1 and TRBJ1-4, with D possibly being TRBD1 (6 bases). Trimming shortened V by 6 bases and J by 7 bases, and 12 bases separated the two germline ends. Germline CDR1 MNHNS, CDR2 SASEGT. CDR3 size: 13 residues. DNA for the CDR3: TGTGCCAGCAGCAACAGGGAAGGTGAAAAACTGTTTTTT. As protein: CASSNREGEKLFF.

The rearrangement links TRBV2 to TRBJ1-2; D not certain. The CDR3 totals 15 residues. V shed 9 bases and J shed 0 bases, with 17 bases lying between them. CDR1 is SNHLY and CDR2 is FYNNEI in the germline V gene. CDR3 nucleotides: TGTGCCAGATTAGGTGATACCCGAGCTAACTATGGCTACACCTTC. This sequence encodes CARLGDTRANYGYTF.

This clone was detected only a few times. The J gene is TRBJ1-3, the V gene TRBV19; D not certain. The CDR3 totals 11 residues. The germline V gene has CDR1 LNHDA and CDR2 SQIVND (reference sequence). Deletions cut 8 bases from V and 9 bases from J, with 11 bases between. Written as DNA, the CDR3 is TGTGCCAGTTCAAATTGGGCCACCATATATTTT. This sequence encodes CASSNWATIYF.

CDR3 DNA sequence: TGTGCCAGCAGCTCCGGGGCGCCAGAGACCCAGTACTTC. Protein: CASSSGAPETQYF. The J gene is TRBJ2-5, the V gene TRBV7-9; D may correspond to TRBD1 or TRBD2 (5 bases each). The CDR3 runs 13 residues. With 4 bases removed from V and 4 bases from J, the gap between germline ends came to 10 bases. Germline V gene sequence: CDR1 SEHNR, CDR2 FQNEAQ (reference sequence).

The count of this clone is one. The genes are TRBV4-1 and TRBJ2-7, with 9 bases identical to TRBD1. The germline V gene has CDR1 MGHRA and CDR2 YSYEKL. The length of the CDR3 is 16 residues. With 2 bases clipped from V and 2 bases from J, the junction kept 7 bases outside the gene matches. CDR3 protein: CASSQNLGDRAYEQYF. DNA for the CDR3: TGCGCCAGCAGCCAAAACCTGGGGGACAGGGCCTACGAGCAGTACTTC.

This chain links TRBV7-2 with TRBJ2-7, with a possible D match to TRBD2 (6 bases). Deletions cut 1 base from V and 3 bases from J, with 13 bases between. The length of the CDR3 is 15 residues. The germline gives CDR1 SGHTA, CDR2 FQGNSA. CDR3 loop: CASSLVEGLIYEQYF. The CDR3 region has the DNA TGTGCCAGCAGCTTAGTGGAGGGCTTGATCTACGAGCAGTACTTC.

This clone turned up a few times. V usage is TRBV4-1 and J usage is TRBJ1-6; a weak D match, TRBD1 (6 bases). This CDR3 has 14 amino acids. Between the trimmed V and J ends, which lost 3 bases and 14 bases, there was a span of 17 bases. Per the germline V gene, CDR1 is MGHRA and CDR2 is YSYEKL. The CDR3 is CASSQPGTPGTLHF. The CDR3, as DNA: TGCGCCAGCAGCCAGCCCGGGACACCCGGCACCCTCCACTTT.

The chain's CDR3 is CASSSSSGSYEQYF. The CDR3 coding sequence is TGTGCCAGCAGTTCCTCTAGCGGGAGCTACGAGCAGTACTTC. V usage is TRBV27 and J usage is TRBJ2-7; 10 positions agree with TRBD2. Germline-derived CDR1 and CDR2 are MNHEY and SMNVEV (reference sequence). The CDR3 runs 14 residues. With 4 bases clipped from V and 3 bases from J, the junction kept 3 bases outside the gene matches.

This clone was detected once. The chain links TRBV4-1 to TRBJ2-3; the D is unclear. The CDR3 loop spans 12 amino acids. V lost 3 bases to trimming and J lost 5 bases, with 6 bases between them. Germline lookup yields CDR1 MGHRA and CDR2 YSYEKL. The CDR3 region is CASSQDEDTQYF. DNA of the CDR3: TGCGCCAGCAGCCAGGACGAAGATACGCAGTATTTT.

This clone was observed a few times. This chain joins TRBV19 and TRBJ2-2; D call uncertain. Between the trimmed V and J ends, which lost 1 base and 5 bases, there was a span of 11 bases. Looked up from germline, CDR1 is LNHDA and CDR2 is SQIVND (reference sequence). The CDR3 is 15 residues long. The CDR3: CASSIAGFLTGELFF. The CDR3 bases are TGTGCCAGTAGTATAGCTGGATTCTTAACCGGGGAGCTGTTTTTT.

The chain combines TRBV30 with TRBJ1-2; possible D gene TRBD1, 5 bases. The CDR3 is 13 amino acids. CDR1 GTSNPN and CDR2 SVGIG come from the germline V gene (reference sequence). Trimming stripped 0 bases from V and 6 bases from J, with 11 bases between. The CDR3 nucleotides read TGTGCCTGGAGTGTAGGGGCAGGAGATGGCTACACCTTC. This gives the protein CAWSVGAGDGYTF.

V gene TRBV19 combines with J gene TRBJ2-2; possibly TRBD2 for D (6 bases). The CDR3 is 13 amino acids. V gave up 9 bases and J gave up 7 bases, with 15 bases separating them. CDR1 and CDR2 from the germline V gene are LNHDA and SQIVND (reference sequence). The CDR3 here is CASYDGGNGELFF. The CDR3, as DNA: TGTGCCAGCTACGATGGCGGGAACGGGGAGCTGTTTTTT.

This chain connects TRBV10-1 to TRBJ2-3, with a tentative D call TRBD2 (5 bases). The CDR3 spans 13 residues. The germline V gene encodes CDR1 WNHNN and CDR2 SYGVQD (reference sequence). V shed 0 bases and J shed 8 bases, with 9 bases lying between them. CDR3 bases: TGCGCCAGCAGTGAGTCGGAGGTTGGTACGCAGTATTTT. It translates to CASSESEVGTQYF.

This chain joins TRBV7-9 and TRBJ2-3; 7 bases agree with TRBD2. CDR1 is SEHNR, CDR2 FQNEAQ, per germline (reference sequence). This CDR3 is built from 14 residues. The trim removed 6 bases at V and 7 bases at J, leaving 10 bases unmatched. The DNA for the CDR3 is TGTGCCAGCAGTACCGACGGGGGGTTAAATACGCAGTATTTT. Encoded protein: CASSTDGGLNTQYF.